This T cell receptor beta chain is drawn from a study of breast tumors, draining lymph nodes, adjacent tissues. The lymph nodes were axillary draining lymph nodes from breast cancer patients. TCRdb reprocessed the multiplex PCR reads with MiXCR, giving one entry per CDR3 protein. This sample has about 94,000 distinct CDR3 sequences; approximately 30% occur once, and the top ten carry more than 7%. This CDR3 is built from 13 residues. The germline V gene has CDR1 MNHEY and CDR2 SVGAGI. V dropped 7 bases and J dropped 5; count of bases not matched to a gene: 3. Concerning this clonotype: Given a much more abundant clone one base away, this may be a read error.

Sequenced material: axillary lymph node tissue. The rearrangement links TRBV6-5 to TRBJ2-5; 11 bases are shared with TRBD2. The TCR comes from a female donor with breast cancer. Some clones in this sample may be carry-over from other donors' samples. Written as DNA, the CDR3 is TGTGCCAGCACCGCTAGCGGGGGGGAGACCCAGTACTTC. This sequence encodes CASTASGGETQYF.